A selection of T cell receptor beta chains follows, all from one sample in a study of shared clonotypes between healthy human individuals. This table comes from immunoSEQ multiplex PCR, and its TCRdb copy is limited to in-frame clones, with some not included. The profile shows 2 million to 2.5 million clones, approximately 93% of them singletons. The sample taken for sequencing was naive CD4+ T cells from PBMCs. Receptors originate from a man younger than 35 in good health. Some clones in this sample may be carry-over from other donors' samples. The CDR3 runs from the conserved cysteine through the conserved F or W. D genes are given only for firm matches. A row's size may be missing; if present it is once, few, many or a size class.

clone_size	d_call	j_call	v_call	cdr3_aa	cdr3_nt
once	TRBD2	TRBJ2-3	TRBV18	CASSLGLAGVSDTQYF	TGTGCCAGCTCCCTGGGACTAGCGGGAGTGTCAGATACGCAGTATTTT
.	TRBD2	TRBJ2-1	TRBV4-2	CASSQTSGRSGEQFF	TGTGCCAGCAGCCAAACTAGCGGGAGGAGCGGTGAGCAGTTCTTC
once	.	TRBJ2-5	TRBV2	CASSGGNQETQYF	TGTGCCAGCAGTGGGGGCAACCAAGAGACCCAGTACTTC
once	.	TRBJ2-7	TRBV19	CASSPTTGSSYEQYF	TGTGCCAGTAGTCCCACTACAGGGAGCTCCTACGAGCAGTACTTC
.	.	TRBJ1-5	TRBV30	CAWSPAGWLSASNQPQHF	TGTGCCTGGAGCCCCGCGGGCTGGCTGTCCGCTAGCAATCAGCCCCAGCATTTT
.	.	TRBJ1-5	TRBV18	CASSPPGGSNQPQHF	TGTGCCAGCTCACCACCGGGGGGAAGCAATCAGCCCCAGCATTTT
.	TRBD1	TRBJ2-7	TRBV5-1	CASSKDGTGVSEQYF	TGCGCCAGCAGCAAAGATGGGACAGGGGTCTCCGAGCAGTACTTC
.	TRBD2	TRBJ2-2	TRBV4-1	CASSLTGTRTFSGELFF	TGCGCCAGCAGCTTAACCGGGACTAGGACTTTCAGCGGGGAGCTGTTTTTT
.	TRBD1	TRBJ2-7	TRBV19	CASSTTASNRGLYEQYF	TGTGCCAGTAGTACCACCGCTTCGAACAGGGGGCTCTACGAGCAGTACTTC
.	TRBD1	TRBJ1-1	TRBV7-8	CASSKDRGHNTEAFF	TGTGCCAGCAGCAAGGACAGGGGGCATAACACTGAAGCTTTCTTT
.	.	TRBJ1-3	TRBV28	CASSSPEISPHSGNTIYF	TGTGCCAGCAGTTCTCCCGAGATAAGCCCCCATTCTGGAAACACCATATATTTT
.	TRBD2	TRBJ2-3	TRBV18	CASLPEGGLAIPDTQYF	TGTGCCAGCTTACCTGAGGGGGGACTAGCTATCCCAGATACGCAGTATTTT
once	.	TRBJ1-2	TRBV7-2	CASSLGRGADGYGYTF	TGTGCCAGCAGCTTAGGGAGGGGAGCCGATGGTTATGGCTACACCTTC
.	.	TRBJ1-1	TRBV19	CASSITTVNTEAFF	TGTGCCAGTAGTATAACGACAGTTAACACTGAAGCTTTCTTT
.	TRBD1	TRBJ1-2	TRBV18	CASSPLTGVATYGYTF	TGTGCCAGCTCACCACTGACAGGGGTTGCGACCTATGGCTACACCTTC
.	.	TRBJ2-2	TRBV5-1	CASSLGVASGELFF	TGCGCCAGCAGCTTGGGCGTCGCGAGCGGGGAGCTGTTTTTT
.	TRBD1	TRBJ1-1	TRBV27	CASSTTGSTEAFF	TGTGCCAGCAGTACGACAGGGAGCACTGAAGCTTTCTTT
.	.	TRBJ2-1	TRBV7-9	CASSWTLSEQFF	TGTGCCAGCAGTTGGACCCTTAGTGAGCAGTTCTTC
once	.	TRBJ1-4	TRBV28	CASSLGQGNEKLFF	TGTGCCAGCAGTTTAGGTCAGGGAAACGAAAAACTGTTTTTT
.	TRBD2	TRBJ2-3	TRBV7-2	CASSERLGLAGTDTQYF	TGTGCCAGCAGCGAAAGGTTGGGACTAGCGGGCACAGATACGCAGTATTTT
.	.	TRBJ2-3	TRBV5-1	CASSFGRADTQYF	TGCGCCAGCAGCTTCGGCAGGGCAGATACGCAGTATTTT
.	.	TRBJ1-4	TRBV28	CASSDPGHPATNEKLFF	TGTGCCAGCAGTGACCCGGGACACCCTGCAACTAATGAAAAACTGTTTTTT
.	TRBD1	TRBJ1-2	TRBV15	CATSRDGTGSGYTF	TGTGCCACCAGCAGAGACGGGACAGGGTCTGGCTACACCTTC
.	TRBD2	TRBJ2-7	TRBV2	CASSARTSGSLYEQYF	TGTGCCAGCAGTGCCAGGACTAGCGGGAGCCTCTACGAGCAGTACTTC
.	TRBD1	TRBJ1-1	TRBV7-2	CASSVQSGGGNTEAFF	TGTGCCAGCAGCGTTCAGTCAGGGGGCGGTAACACTGAAGCTTTCTTT
.	TRBD2	TRBJ2-3	TRBV11-2	CASSSLAGDTQYF	TGTGCCAGCAGCTCGTTAGCGGGAGATACGCAGTATTTT
.	TRBD2	TRBJ2-1	TRBV7-8	CASSHGLAGGPGSYNEQFF	TGTGCCAGCAGCCACGGACTAGCGGGAGGGCCGGGGTCCTACAATGAGCAGTTCTTC
.	.	TRBJ2-2	TRBV5-1	CASSLETGSNTGELFF	TGCGCCAGCAGCTTGGAAACAGGTTCGAACACCGGGGAGCTGTTTTTT
.	.	TRBJ2-7	TRBV5-6	CASSSRPGSEQYF	TGTGCCAGCAGCTCTCGACCGGGCTCCGAGCAGTACTTC
.	TRBD2	TRBJ2-2	TRBV27	CASSLPRTSGRGRELFF	TGTGCCAGCAGTTTACCCCGGACTAGCGGGAGAGGCAGGGAGCTGTTTTTT
.	.	TRBJ1-2	TRBV19	CASSIPARGYTF	TGTGCCAGTAGTATACCTGCCCGGGGCTACACCTTC
.	.	TRBJ2-1	TRBV5-1	CASSLLGPRLNEQFF	TGCGCCAGCAGCTTGTTAGGACCGAGACTCAATGAGCAGTTCTTC
.	TRBD2	TRBJ2-3	TRBV7-9	CASSLVAGKGTDTQYF	TGTGCCAGCAGCTTAGTAGCGGGAAAGGGCACAGATACGCAGTATTTT
.	TRBD2	TRBJ2-1	TRBV5-1	CASSPSSGPPDEQFF	TGCGCCAGCAGCCCTTCTAGCGGACCCCCGGATGAGCAGTTCTTC
.	.	TRBJ2-3	TRBV30	CAWSPGSGSDTQYF	TGTGCCTGGAGTCCCGGGAGTGGCTCAGATACGCAGTATTTT
.	.	TRBJ1-2	TRBV18	CASSPGARGYTF	TGTGCCAGCTCGCCAGGTGCAAGGGGCTACACCTTC
.	TRBD1	TRBJ2-2	TRBV5-1	CASSPWTGSNTGELFF	TGCGCCAGCAGCCCGTGGACAGGGAGCAACACCGGGGAGCTGTTTTTT
.	TRBD1	TRBJ1-5	TRBV2	CASGGQENQPQHF	TGTGCCAGCGGTGGACAGGAAAATCAGCCCCAGCATTTT
.	TRBD2	TRBJ2-2	TRBV7-3	CASSLSAGGNTGELFF	TGTGCCAGCAGCTTAAGTGCGGGAGGAAACACCGGGGAGCTGTTTTTT
.	.	TRBJ2-7	TRBV4-1	CASSQHSSEQYF	TGCGCCAGCAGCCAACACTCCTCCGAGCAGTACTTC
.	.	TRBJ2-7	TRBV6-1	CASKVGVSYEQYF	TGTGCCAGCAAAGTAGGGGTTTCCTACGAGCAGTACTTC
.	TRBD1	TRBJ1-4	TRBV4-1	CASSRGPGQGLGIEKLFF	TGCGCCAGCAGCCGGGGGCCGGGACAGGGGCTCGGAATTGAAAAACTGTTTTTT
.	.	TRBJ2-7	TRBV7-9	CASSFSGATYEQYF	TGTGCCAGCAGCTTCTCCGGGGCTACCTACGAGCAGTACTTC
.	TRBD2	TRBJ2-3	TRBV25-1	CASSAAGGGTDTQYF	TGTGCCAGCAGTGCAGCGGGAGGCGGCACAGATACGCAGTATTTT
.	TRBD1	TRBJ2-7	TRBV15	CATSPRTGGFNEQYF	TGTGCCACCAGCCCTAGGACAGGGGGTTTCAACGAGCAGTACTTC
.	TRBD2	TRBJ2-3	TRBV18	CASSRGLAGSTDTQYF	TGTGCCAGCTCACGCGGACTAGCGGGGAGCACAGATACGCAGTATTTT
.	TRBD1	TRBJ1-2	TRBV5-1	CASSPRTGAYGYTF	TGCGCCAGCAGCCCAAGGACAGGGGCCTATGGCTACACCTTC
.	.	TRBJ2-2	TRBV10-3	CAISASAPGELFF	TGTGCCATCAGTGCGTCTGCGCCCGGGGAGCTGTTTTTT
.	TRBD1	TRBJ2-7	TRBV28	CASSWTGYEQYF	TGTGCCAGCTCTTGGACAGGATACGAGCAGTACTTC
.	.	TRBJ2-5	TRBV5-1	CASSLVGGGSQETQYF	TGCGCCAGCAGCTTGGTTGGGGGAGGTTCGCAAGAGACCCAGTACTTC
.	TRBD1	TRBJ1-3	TRBV4-1	CASSPYRGQGNTIYF	TGCGCCAGCAGCCCATACAGGGGGCAAGGAAACACCATATATTTT
.	.	TRBJ1-1	TRBV7-2	CASSFRGSNTEAFF	TGTGCCAGCAGCTTCAGGGGCTCTAACACTGAAGCTTTCTTT
.	.	TRBJ2-4	TRBV20-1	CSAHSGNIQYF	TGCAGTGCCCATAGCGGAAACATTCAGTACTTC
.	.	TRBJ2-2	TRBV4-1	CASSQDWERVITGELFF	TGCGCCAGCAGCCAAGATTGGGAGCGGGTCATCACCGGGGAGCTGTTTTTT
.	TRBD2	TRBJ2-1	TRBV28	CASRNRRTSGEGEQFF	TGTGCCAGCAGAAATAGACGGACTAGCGGGGAAGGTGAGCAGTTCTTC